This T cell receptor (beta chain) originates from a study of blood T cell repertoires in COVID-19. Measured with immunoSEQ multiplex PCR; TCRdb has only the in-frame clones, and not every one. The data show approximately 200,000 clones, approximately 91% seen once. The CDR3 contains 15 residues. Trimming stripped 4 bases from V and 6 bases from J, with 16 bases between. Germline V gives CDR1 WNHNN, CDR2 SYGVQD (reference sequence). Specimen: peripheral blood. The TCR was taken from a woman aged 60-75 years with acute or convalescent COVID-19. This chain uses TRBV10-1 with TRBJ2-1; D remains unclear. In DNA form, the CDR3 reads TGCGCCAGCAGTGGAGTAATCCCCCCAGGCAATGAGCAGTTCTTC. This gives the protein CASSGVIPPGNEQFF.